The clone carrying this TCR beta chain was recorded many times. Its antigen is as yet unknown. V dropped 0 bases and J dropped 6 bases, with 9 bases sitting between them. CDR3 length: 13 amino acids. CDR1 and CDR2 from the germline V gene are SGHNT and YENEEA. This sample is drawn from a study of Graves' ophthalmopathy and Graves' hyperthyroidism. General observations from the study: Most thyroid-expanded clonotypes exceeding 0.001 frequency were also found in blood.

Amplified TCR beta CDR3 regions were obtained using RNA transcripts as template. First-round RT-PCR relied on HTBI primers, and a second-round multiplex PCR came next. MiXCR, applied by TCRdb to the multiplex PCR reads, yields one record per CDR3 protein. The sample has about 170,000 distinct CDR3 sequences, 37% seen once. The chain is built from TRBV11-3 and TRBJ2-7; tentatively, D is TRBD1 or TRBD2 (5 bases each). This TCR derives from a woman in her thirties or forties with Graves' ophthalmopathy. The sequenced material came from peripheral blood. The CDR3: CASSLDQRGEQYF. CDR3 nucleotides: TGTGCCAGCAGCTTAGATCAGAGGGGCGAGCAGTACTTC.